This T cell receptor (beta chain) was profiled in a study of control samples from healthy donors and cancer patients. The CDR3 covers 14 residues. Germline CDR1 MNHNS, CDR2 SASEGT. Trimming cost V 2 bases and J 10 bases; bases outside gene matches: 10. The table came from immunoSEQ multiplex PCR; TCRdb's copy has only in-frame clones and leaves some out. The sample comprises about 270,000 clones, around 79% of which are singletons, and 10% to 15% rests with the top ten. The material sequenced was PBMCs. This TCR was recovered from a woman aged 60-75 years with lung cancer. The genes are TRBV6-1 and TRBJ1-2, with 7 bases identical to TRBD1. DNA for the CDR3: TGTGCCAGCAGTGAATACTGGGACAGCCTCATCTACACCTTC. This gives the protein CASSEYWDSLIYTF.